The T cell receptor beta chain described here comes from a study of shared clonotypes between healthy human individuals. Broader study findings: When naive CD4 clonotypes were compared across a handful of donors, about 5% were shared.

From germline, CDR1 is SGHRS and CDR2 YFSETQ. The CDR3 extends over 15 amino acids. Trimming shortened V by 2 bases and J by 0 bases, and 9 bases separated the two germline ends. Method: immunoSEQ multiplex PCR; TCRdb's copy keeps in-frame clones and lacks some. The sample yields around 1.1 million clones, 60% to 80% seen once. Note on this clone: The antigen is undetermined.

The rearrangement joins TRBV5-1 to TRBJ2-1, with D perhaps matching TRBD1 or TRBD2 (5 bases each). This clonotype was obtained from a young man in good health. Some clones in this sample may be carry-over from other donors' samples. The sequencing input was memory CD4+ T cells from PBMCs. Subset denoted: CD45RA-negative fraction. CDR3 DNA sequence: TGCGCCAGCAGCTTTCGAGGGGACTCCTACAATGAGCAGTTCTTC. Amino acids: CASSFRGDSYNEQFF. The entire variable domain, with the rest obtained from reference TRBV5-1 and TRBJ2-1, is as follows: KAGVTQTPRYLIKTRGQQVTLSCSPISGHRSVSWYQQTPGQGLQFLFEYFSETQRNKGNFPGRFSGRQFSNSRSEMNVSTLELGDSALYLCASSFRGDSYNEQFFGPGTRLTVL.